This T cell receptor beta chain stems from a study of blood T cell repertoires in COVID-19. The method was immunoSEQ multiplex PCR; TCRdb's version includes in-frame clones alone and lacks a portion of them. This sample carries about 250,000 clones, around 86% of them seen once, and the ten largest clones take 1.6%. Trimming removed 2 bases at V and 10 bases at J, with 17 bases between. This CDR3 is 14 amino acids long. Germline V gene data show CDR1 as MDHEN and CDR2 as SYDVKM. The chain has TRBV28 and TRBJ1-1; tentative D call: TRBD1 (5 bases). This sequence was found in a woman aged 45-59 years who had recovered from COVID-19. The sequencing input was PBMCs or T cells enriched from blood (not recorded which). This chain's CDR3 is CASSLAGGNLRAFF. The DNA of the CDR3 is TGTGCCAGCAGTTTAGCGGGGGGAAATCTGAGAGCTTTCTTT.